The TCR beta chain described here comes from a study of tumor-infiltrating lymphocytes in primary liver carcinoma. A note on this clonotype: At one end the junction does not follow the germline gene, possibly because of a read error.

Making TCR beta cDNA involved approximately 510 ng total RNA and a constant-region primer. Each TCR beta library was derived from three nested multiplex PCR rounds that employed slightly modified ARM-PCR. Primers for the first two PCR rounds were TRBV1-TRBV30 forward primers and a C-beta reverse primer (approximately 10 cycles per round). TCRdb re-called the multiplex PCR reads through MiXCR, storing one row per CDR3 protein. The table has roughly 53,000 distinct CDR3 sequences, over 65% seen once. Germline V lookup: CDR1 SQVTM, CDR2 ANQGSEA. The CDR3 has 15 amino acids. Co-extracting RNA and DNA was done with about 17-30 mg of unsorted bulk tissue as input. Patients were treatment-naive with chronic HBV infection.

The receptor's source is a man between 40 and 49 years old with primary liver carcinoma and hepatitis B virus infection. The sequencing sample was made of liver tumor tissue from sampling region 2. Subset: tumor region T2, inferior pole. This rearrangement joins TRBV29-1 to TRBJ1-4, with 9 bases aligning to TRBD1. CDR3: CSVEALGQGDEKLYF. The CDR3 DNA follows: TGCAGCGTTGAGGCCCTGGGACAGGGTGATGAAAAACTATATTTT.